This T cell receptor beta chain was identified in a study of vaccination and CD4 T cells after COVID-19. Remarks on this clonotype: As yet, its antigen is unknown.

CDR3 length: 13 residues. Germline CDR1 reads LGHNA; CDR2 reads YNFKEQ. V was trimmed by 5 bases and J by 6 bases, leaving 10 bases between them. Described treatment: approximately nine-day PBMC culture with coronavirus spike peptide pools or control peptides (ViraFEST assay). Sequence data for DNA of cultured CD4+ T cells were generated by the Oncomine TCR Beta short-read assay. Cultured CD4+ T cells were the source of extracted genomic DNA. TCRdb processed the PCR reads anew with MiXCR; each CDR3 protein has one entry. The top ten clones hold 15% to 20% of a sample with tens of thousands of distinct CDR3 sequences, around 66% of them seen once.

This sequence originates from a human donor who received a COVID-19 vaccine. The sequenced sample was CD4+ T cells from blood, cultured in vitro, obtained after SARS-CoV-2 vaccination. V usage is TRBV4-2 and J usage is TRBJ2-2; possible D gene TRBD2, 6 bases. CDR3 sequence (DNA): TGTGCCAGCAGCGGGACGGGGGCCGGGGAGCTGTTTTTT. Translating it yields CASSGTGAGELFF.